This TCR beta chain was retrieved from a study of blood T cell repertoires in COVID-19. Whole-study context: COVID-19 samples, acute and convalescent, were from the United States, Italy and Spain. PBMCs, B-cell-depleted T cells, or T cells provided the cDNA or gDNA that made up the material.

The ends lost 4 bases at V and 5 bases at J; junction bases unmatched: 4. CDR1 is WNHNN, CDR2 SYGVQD, per germline (reference sequence). This CDR3 has 14 residues. In the original processing: Amplification of reference gene primers provided the estimated nucleated cell counts. Libraries were prepared by immunoSEQ multiplex PCR; TCRdb keeps only in-frame clonotypes and omits some of them. V and J calls and clone size are copied from that table; D and trimming were computed from the DNA. The data show more than 200,000 clones, about 88% seen once. The chain has TRBV10-1 and TRBJ2-2, with 7 bases matching TRBD2. This receptor was identified in a man aged 30 to 39 with active or convalescent COVID-19. Sequencing was carried out using peripheral blood. The CDR3 spells CASSAGRGTGELFF. CDR3 sequence (DNA): TGCGCCAGCAGTGCTGGGCGGGGGACCGGGGAGCTGTTTTTT.